These 3 T cell receptor beta chains came from one sample sequenced in a study of blood T cells in healthy people across ages. Primed by a sample-barcoded 5' primer and a J-beta primer mix, a second PCR proceeded for roughly 7 to 11 cycles. TCRdb reanalysed the 5' RACE reads using MiXCR and keeps one entry per CDR3 protein. The repertoire holds 850,000 to 1,000,000 distinct CDR3 sequences, with about 48% as singletons. Sequenced material: blood. Receptors were obtained from a man between 25 and 39 years old in good health.

This clonotype was observed at least ten times. Here the CDR3 DNA reads TGCGCCAGCAGCTTGGAGGGGACCGGGGAGCTGTTTTTT. Translation gives CASSLEGTGELFF. The chain links TRBV5-1 to TRBJ2-2; weak D call: TRBD1 (5 bases). Trimming pared 0 bases from V and 5 bases from J, leaving 5 bases between. The CDR3 length is 13 residues. The germline V gene encodes CDR1 SGHRS and CDR2 YFSETQ.

J is TRBJ2-5 and V is TRBV9; 7 bases agree with TRBD2. The V gene end was trimmed by 2 bases and the J gene end by 5 bases; junction bases not matched to a gene: 9. The CDR3 has 15 residues. Germline V CDR1 and CDR2: SGDLS, YYNGEE. For the CDR3, the DNA is TGTGCCAGCAGCGTGGTCGGGGATAGCGGGGAGACCCAGTACTTC. It is translated as CASSVVGDSGETQYF.

This clonotype appeared a few times. The V call is TRBV30, the J call TRBJ2-7; D unresolved. This CDR3 has 11 amino acids. Germline CDR1 GTSNPN, CDR2 SVGIG (reference sequence). V was trimmed by 0 bases and J by 3 bases, leaving 3 bases between them. DNA for the CDR3: TGTGCCTGGAGTGTAAGCTACGAGCAGTACTTC. Amino acids: CAWSVSYEQYF.